The 2 T cell receptor beta chains presented below share a single source sample, sequenced in a study of post-analysis software for immune sequencing data. General study findings and limits: Roughly five TRBV segments appeared more often in patients than in controls, and TRBV5-6, TRBV5-1 and TRBV20-1 were among these.

Unique molecular identifiers tagged the TCR beta cDNA libraries. TCRdb re-analysed the PCR reads in MiXCR, keeping a single row per CDR3 protein. The sample has some 370,000 distinct CDR3 sequences, roughly 35% seen once. Their antigens are not known. Material for sequencing was blood. The receptors shown here come from a girl under 18 with multiple sclerosis.

The chain joins TRBV29-1 to TRBJ2-1, with 8 bases matching TRBD1. Germline CDR1 and CDR2: SQVTM and ANQGSEA. V dropped 2 bases and J dropped 6; count of bases not matched to a gene: 12. The CDR3 is made up of 16 amino acids. The CDR3 region has the DNA TGCAGCGTTGAACCTGGTTTAGGCAGGGGGCTCAATGAGCAGTTCTTC. It yields the protein CSVEPGLGRGLNEQFF.

The V and J genes are TRBV27 and TRBJ2-2, with TRBD1 as a possible D gene (6 bases). Per germline, CDR1 MNHEY and CDR2 SMNVEV (reference sequence). V was cut by 0 bases and J by 7 bases, with 6 bases left in between. The CDR3 has 13 amino acids. Written as DNA, the CDR3 is TGTGCCAGCAGTTTATCGGACAGCGGGGAGCTGTTTTTT. Translating gives CASSLSDSGELFF.